This is a list of T cell receptor beta chains from one sample in a study of cytomegalovirus exposure and HLA in healthy donors. Using immunoSEQ multiplex PCR, the repertoire was profiled, and TCRdb retains in-frame clones only, with some absent. The repertoire holds about 93,000 clones, with nearly 80% as singletons. Input material: PBMCs. The receptor set was obtained from a woman between 40 and 50 years old in good health and CMV-seronegative. The CDR3 runs from the conserved cysteine through the conserved F or W. A D gene is named only where the DNA matches it firmly. Rows may omit the clone size; those that give it use once, few, many or a size class.

J gene: TRBJ2-1
clone size: .
V gene: TRBV5-4
D gene: TRBD1
CDR3 DNA: TGTGCCAGCAGCTTGCGGCAGGGGGAAAAGTTCTTC
CDR3 protein: CASSLRQGEKFF

J gene: TRBJ2-6
clone size: .
V gene: TRBV18
D gene: .
CDR3 DNA: TGTGCCAGCTCACCAAAAGGAGGGACTGGGGCCAACGTCCTGACTTTC
CDR3 protein: CASSPKGGTGANVLTF

J gene: TRBJ2-5
clone size: .
V gene: TRBV2
D gene: .
CDR3 DNA: TGTGCCAGTCTTAAGTCGACAGGATGGGAGGAGACCCAGTACTTC
CDR3 protein: CASLKSTGWEETQYF

J gene: TRBJ2-3
clone size: .
V gene: TRBV4-2
D gene: TRBD2
CDR3 DNA: TGTGCCAGCAGCCATCCGGGACTAGCGGGAGGCACAGATACGCAGTATTTT
CDR3 protein: CASSHPGLAGGTDTQYF

J gene: TRBJ2-3
clone size: few
V gene: TRBV6-5
D gene: .
CDR3 DNA: TGTGCCAGCAGCGGGGTGCACCCCACAGATACGCAGTATTTT
CDR3 protein: CASSGVHPTDTQYF

J gene: TRBJ2-7
clone size: once
V gene: TRBV5-1
D gene: TRBD2
CDR3 DNA: TGCGCCAGCAGCTCCTCACTTCTAGCGGGAGGATCGGGTTCGATGGGCGAGCAGTACTTC
CDR3 protein: CASSSSLLAGGSGSMGEQYF

J gene: TRBJ1-2
clone size: .
V gene: TRBV5-6
D gene: TRBD1
CDR3 DNA: TGTGCCAGCAGCTTGTGGGGGACAGTTGTGGGCTATGGCTACACCTTC
CDR3 protein: CASSLWGTVVGYGYTF

J gene: TRBJ2-2
clone size: .
V gene: TRBV11-3
D gene: .
CDR3 DNA: TGTGCCAGCAGCTTAGAGGGGAGAGGGGAGCTGTTTTTT
CDR3 protein: CASSLEGRGELFF

J gene: TRBJ2-3
clone size: .
V gene: TRBV5-4
D gene: TRBD2
CDR3 DNA: TGTGCCAGCAGCTTGGCCGGGACTAGCGGGACCATTACGTGG
CDR3 protein: CASSLAGTSGTITW

J gene: TRBJ2-6
clone size: .
V gene: TRBV19
D gene: TRBD1
CDR3 DNA: TGTGCCAGTAGTATATTTGTTTACGGACAGGGGGTTTCACTCTCTGGGGCCAACGTCCTGACTTTC
CDR3 protein: CASSIFVYGQGVSLSGANVLTF